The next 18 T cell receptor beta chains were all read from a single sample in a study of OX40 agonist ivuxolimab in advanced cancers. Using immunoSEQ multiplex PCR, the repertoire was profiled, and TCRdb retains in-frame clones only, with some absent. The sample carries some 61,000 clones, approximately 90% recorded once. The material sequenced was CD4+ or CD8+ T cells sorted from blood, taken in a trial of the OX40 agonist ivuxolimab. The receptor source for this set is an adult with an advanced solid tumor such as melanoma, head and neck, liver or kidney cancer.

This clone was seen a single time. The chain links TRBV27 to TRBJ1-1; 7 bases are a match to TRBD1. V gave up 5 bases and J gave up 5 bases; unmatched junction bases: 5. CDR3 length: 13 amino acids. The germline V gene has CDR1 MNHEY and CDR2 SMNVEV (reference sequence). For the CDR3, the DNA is TGTGCCAGCAGTCTACAGGGGTGGACTGAAGCTTTCTTT. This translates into CASSLQGWTEAFF.

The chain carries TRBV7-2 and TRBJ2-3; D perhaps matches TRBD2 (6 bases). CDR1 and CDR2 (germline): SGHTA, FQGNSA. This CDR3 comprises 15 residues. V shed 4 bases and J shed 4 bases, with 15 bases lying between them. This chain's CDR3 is CASSSGGGRPDTQYF. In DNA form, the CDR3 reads TGTGCCAGCAGCTCCGGCGGAGGGCGGCCAGATACGCAGTATTTT.

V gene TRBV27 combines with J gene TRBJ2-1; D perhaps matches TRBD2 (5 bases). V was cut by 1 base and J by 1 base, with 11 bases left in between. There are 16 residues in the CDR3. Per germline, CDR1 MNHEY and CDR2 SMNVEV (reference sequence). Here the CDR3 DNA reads TGTGCCAGCAGTTTATATCCGATAGCGTCCTACAATGAGCAGTTCTTC. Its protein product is CASSLYPIASYNEQFF.

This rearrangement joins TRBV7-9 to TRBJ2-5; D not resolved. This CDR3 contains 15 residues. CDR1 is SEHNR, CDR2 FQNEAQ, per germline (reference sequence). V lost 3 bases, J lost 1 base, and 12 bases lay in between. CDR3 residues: CASSFTNTAQETQYF. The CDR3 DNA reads TGTGCCAGCAGCTTTACTAACACAGCCCAAGAGACCCAGTACTTC.

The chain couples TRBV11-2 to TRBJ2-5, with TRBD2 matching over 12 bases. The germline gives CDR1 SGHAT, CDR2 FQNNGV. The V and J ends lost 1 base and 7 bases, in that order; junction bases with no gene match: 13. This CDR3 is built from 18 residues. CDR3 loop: CASSLGGFTSGRRATQYF. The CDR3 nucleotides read TGTGCCAGCAGCTTAGGGGGGTTTACTAGCGGGAGGCGAGCGACCCAGTACTTC.

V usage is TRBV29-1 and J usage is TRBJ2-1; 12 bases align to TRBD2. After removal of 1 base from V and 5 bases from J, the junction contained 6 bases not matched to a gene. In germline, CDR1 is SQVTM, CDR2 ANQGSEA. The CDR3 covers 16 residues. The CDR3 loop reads CSVEGLAGGPNNEQFF. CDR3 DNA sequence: TGCAGCGTTGAAGGGCTAGCGGGAGGGCCGAACAATGAGCAGTTCTTC.

Here the CDR3 reads CASSLVAGQGLVSTF. The CDR3 DNA sequence: TGTGCCAGCAGCTTAGTCGCCGGACAGGGTTTAGTGTCCACCTTC. The V gene is TRBV7-8, the J gene TRBJ1-2; 8 nucleotides match TRBD1. Looked up from germline, CDR1 is SGHVS and CDR2 is FQNEAQ. The CDR3 runs to 15 residues. V was pared by 1 base and J by 13 bases, with 14 bases of the junction left unmatched.

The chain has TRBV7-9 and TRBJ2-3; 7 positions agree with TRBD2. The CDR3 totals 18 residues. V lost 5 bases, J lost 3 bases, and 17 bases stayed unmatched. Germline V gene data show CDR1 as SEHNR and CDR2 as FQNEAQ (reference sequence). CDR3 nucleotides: TGTGCCAGCAGCCGGTACCTAGCATCCGGGAGGTCTACAGATACGCAGTATTTT. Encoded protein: CASSRYLASGRSTDTQYF.

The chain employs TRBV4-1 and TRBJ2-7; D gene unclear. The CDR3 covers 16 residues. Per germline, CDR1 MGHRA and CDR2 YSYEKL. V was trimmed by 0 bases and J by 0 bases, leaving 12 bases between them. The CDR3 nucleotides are TGCGCCAGCAGCCAAGATCTAAGTACAATCTCCTACGAGCAGTACTTC. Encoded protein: CASSQDLSTISYEQYF.

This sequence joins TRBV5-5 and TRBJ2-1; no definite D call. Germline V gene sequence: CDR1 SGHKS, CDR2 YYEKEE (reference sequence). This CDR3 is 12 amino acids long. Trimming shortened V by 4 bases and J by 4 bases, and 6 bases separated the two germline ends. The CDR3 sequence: CASSLRYNEQFF. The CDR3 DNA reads TGTGCCAGCAGCCTAAGATACAATGAGCAGTTCTTC. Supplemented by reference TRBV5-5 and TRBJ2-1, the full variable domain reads DAGVTQSPTHLIKTRGQQVTLRCSPISGHKSVSWYQQVLGQGPQFIFQYYEKEERGRGNFPDRFSARQFPNYSSELNVNALLLGDSALYLCASSLRYNEQFFGPGTRLTVL.

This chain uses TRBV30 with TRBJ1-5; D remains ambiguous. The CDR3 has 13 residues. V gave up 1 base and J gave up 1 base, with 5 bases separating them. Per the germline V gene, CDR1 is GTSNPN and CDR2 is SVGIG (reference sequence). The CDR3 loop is CAWSESSNQPQHF. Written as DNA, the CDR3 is TGTGCCTGGAGTGAGTCAAGCAATCAGCCCCAGCATTTT.

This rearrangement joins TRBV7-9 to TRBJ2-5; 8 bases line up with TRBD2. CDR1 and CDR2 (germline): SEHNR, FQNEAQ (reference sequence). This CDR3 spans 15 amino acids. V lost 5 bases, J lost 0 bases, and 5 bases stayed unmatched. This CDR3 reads CASSPGGAYQETQYF. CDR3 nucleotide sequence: TGTGCCAGCAGCCCGGGGGGGGCGTACCAAGAGACCCAGTACTTC.

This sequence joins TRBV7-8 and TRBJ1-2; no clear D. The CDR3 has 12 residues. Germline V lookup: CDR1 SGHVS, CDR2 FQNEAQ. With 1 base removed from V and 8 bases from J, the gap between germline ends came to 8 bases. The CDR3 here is CASSLVPMGYTF. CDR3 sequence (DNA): TGTGCCAGCAGCTTAGTTCCTATGGGCTACACCTTC.

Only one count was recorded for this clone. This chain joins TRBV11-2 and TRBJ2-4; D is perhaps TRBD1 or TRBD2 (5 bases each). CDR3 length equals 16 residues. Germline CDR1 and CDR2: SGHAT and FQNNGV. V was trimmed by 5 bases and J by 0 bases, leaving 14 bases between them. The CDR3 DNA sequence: TGTGCCAGCAGCCCCCCTGGGGCGGGAGCCAAAAACATTCAGTACTTC. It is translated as CASSPPGAGAKNIQYF.

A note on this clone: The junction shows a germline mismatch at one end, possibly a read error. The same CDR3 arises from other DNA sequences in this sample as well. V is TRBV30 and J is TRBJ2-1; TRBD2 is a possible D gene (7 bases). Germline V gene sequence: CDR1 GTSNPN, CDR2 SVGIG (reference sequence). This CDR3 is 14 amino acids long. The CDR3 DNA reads TGTGCCTGGAGTAAAGGGGGGGGGAGCAATCAGCAGTTCTTC. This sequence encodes CAWSKGGGSNQQFF.

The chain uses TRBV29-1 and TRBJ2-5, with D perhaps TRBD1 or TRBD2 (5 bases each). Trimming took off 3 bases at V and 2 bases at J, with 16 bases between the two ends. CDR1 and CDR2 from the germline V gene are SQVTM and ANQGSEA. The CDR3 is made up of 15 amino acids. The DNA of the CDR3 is TGCAGCGTTGACGGGTTGGGACGTAGGCAAGAGACCCAGTACTTC. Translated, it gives CSVDGLGRRQETQYF.

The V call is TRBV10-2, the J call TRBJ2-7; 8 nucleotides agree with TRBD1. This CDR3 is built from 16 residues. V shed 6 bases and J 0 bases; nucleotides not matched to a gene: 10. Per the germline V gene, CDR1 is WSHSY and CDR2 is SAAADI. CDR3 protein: CASRPGQGLSSYEQYF. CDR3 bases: TGCGCCAGCAGGCCTGGACAGGGCTTAAGCTCCTACGAGCAGTACTTC.

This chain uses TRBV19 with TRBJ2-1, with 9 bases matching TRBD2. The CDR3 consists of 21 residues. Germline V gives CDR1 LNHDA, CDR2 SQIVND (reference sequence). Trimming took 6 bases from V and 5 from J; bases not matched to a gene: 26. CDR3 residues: CASRFKQAGLAKSSTNNEQFF. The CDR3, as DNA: TGTGCCAGTAGGTTTAAACAGGCCGGACTAGCGAAGAGTTCGACTAACAATGAGCAGTTCTTC.